This is a list of T cell receptor beta chains from one sample in a study of post-analysis software for immune sequencing data. Using its own MiXCR run on the PCR reads, TCRdb lists one record per CDR3 protein. The sample lists hundreds of thousands of distinct CDR3 sequences, 36% seen once, with under 5% in the top ten. The specimen was blood. The receptors were gathered from a girl aged 10-17 years with multiple sclerosis. The CDR3 runs from the conserved cysteine through the conserved F or W. The D gene is left open where the match is weak. Not all rows give a size; the values are once, few, many and, for expanded clones, a class.

cdr3_aa	cdr3_nt	d_call	j_call	clone_size	v_call
CASSWLHAPTDTQYF	TGCGCCAGCAGCTGGTTACACGCCCCCACAGATACGCAGTATTTT	.	TRBJ2-3	many	TRBV5-1
CSVSGTGEGNGYGYTF	TGCAGTGTCTCCGGGACAGGGGAGGGGAACGGCTATGGCTACACCTTC	TRBD1	TRBJ1-2	many	TRBV20-1
CASSEALSVMNTEAFF	TGTGCCAGCAGTGAAGCGCTATCGGTAATGAACACTGAAGCTTTCTTT	.	TRBJ1-1	few	TRBV6-1
CAISGTGTPYEQYF	TGTGCCATCAGTGGTACCGGGACACCCTACGAGCAGTACTTC	.	TRBJ2-7	many	TRBV10-3
CASSQVEGAIVGRADEAFF	TGCGCCAGCAGCCAAGTCGAGGGGGCCATCGTGGGGAGAGCCGATGAAGCTTTCTTT	TRBD1	TRBJ1-1	many	TRBV4-1
CASSPGRIDYEQYF	TGTGCCAGCAGCCCGGGACGGATAGACTACGAGCAGTACTTC	.	TRBJ2-7	many	TRBV12-3/TRBV12-4
CASTTDRADGELFF	TGTGCCAGCACTACGGACAGGGCCGACGGGGAGCTGTTTTTT	TRBD1	TRBJ2-2	few	TRBV5-4
CASSLGSSVEQYF	TGTGCCAGCAGTTTGGGTAGCAGCGTAGAGCAGTACTTC	.	TRBJ2-7	.	TRBV12-3/TRBV12-4
CASSHSGNTEAFF	TGTGCCAGCAGCCATTCCGGGAACACTGAAGCTTTCTTT	.	TRBJ1-1	.	TRBV7-2
CSARGIQGAHQPQHF	TGCAGTGCTAGAGGGATCCAAGGAGCCCATCAGCCCCAGCATTTT	.	TRBJ1-5	.	TRBV20-1
CAVTPGLAGGRGEQFF	TGTGCCGTTACCCCGGGACTAGCGGGAGGGAGAGGTGAGCAGTTCTTC	TRBD2	TRBJ2-1	many	TRBV10-3
CASSLEGGNNSPLHF	TGTGCCAGCAGCTTAGAGGGGGGGAATAATTCACCCCTCCACTTT	.	TRBJ1-6	many	TRBV11-2
CASSHTGKSGSREQYF	TGTGCCAGCAGCCATACAGGGAAATCAGGGTCTCGCGAGCAGTACTTC	.	TRBJ2-7	.	TRBV4-2
CASSPLEDQPQHF	TGTGCCAGCTCACCCCTGGAAGATCAGCCCCAGCATTTT	.	TRBJ1-5	.	TRBV18